This TCR beta chain was found in a study of blood T cell repertoires in COVID-19. Study information: Sites in the United States, Italy and Spain provided acute and convalescent COVID-19 samples.

CDR1 and CDR2 from the germline V gene are SGHVS and FQNEAQ. Trimming shortened V by 5 bases and J by 3 bases, and 16 bases separated the two germline ends. The CDR3 loop spans 16 amino acids. As originally analysed: Reference gene primer amplification gave nucleated cell count estimates. Sequencing used immunoSEQ multiplex PCR; TCRdb keeps in-frame clones, though not all of them. That table gives V, J and clone size, and the DNA gave D and trimming. The repertoire has roughly 98,000 clones, 85% to 95% of them found once; the top ten carry under 7.5%. Sequencing was performed on peripheral blood. The chain combines TRBV7-8 with TRBJ2-2; weak D call: TRBD2 (5 bases). The TCR originated in a woman aged 60-75 years with active COVID-19. The CDR3, as DNA: TGTGCCAGCAGCGCCGGACTGACCTCGGACACCGGGGAGCTGTTTTTT. Translating gives CASSAGLTSDTGELFF.